The 19 T cell receptor beta chains in this list originate from one sample, sequenced in a study of cytomegalovirus exposure and HLA in healthy donors listed by TCRdb under 2017. Libraries were made using the immunoSEQ multiplex PCR assay. For the multiplex PCR, a mixture combining 60 forward primers for TCR Vbeta segments and 13 reverse primers for TCR Jbeta segments was used. TCRdb's version of the immuneACCESS table is confined to in-frame rearrangements and falls short of the full clone set. An unresolved V gene accounts for under half of the shortfall where checked; the remainder is of unknown origin. The table for this sample lists fewer than 250,000 clones; around 79% of them were counted only once. Less than 2% of the sample is in the top ten clones. Sequenced: PBMCs. All receptors come from a woman younger than 35 in good health and CMV-seronegative.

The V call is TRBV7-9, the J call TRBJ2-5; 11 nucleotides agree with TRBD1. The junction had 2 bases not matched to a gene; V was cut back by 3 bases and J by 5 bases. The CDR3 has 14 residues. Per germline, CDR1 SEHNR and CDR2 FQNEAQ (reference sequence). The CDR3 DNA reads as TGTGCCAGCAGCTTGGACAGGGGGCGTGAGACCCAGTACTTC. This encodes CASSLDRGRETQYF.

The chain recombines TRBV14 with TRBJ1-2; D remains ambiguous. V shed 2 bases and J shed 0 bases, with 4 bases lying between them. Germline V CDR1 and CDR2: SGHDN, FVKESK. The CDR3 sequence is 13 residues long. The DNA for the CDR3 is TGTGCCAGCAGCCAAAGCTCTAACTATGGCTACACCTTC. This codes for CASSQSSNYGYTF.

As DNA, the CDR3 is TGTGCCATCAGTCAATCCGGGACAGGGTCGAGTCAGCCCCAGCATTTT. Translating it yields CAISQSGTGSSQPQHF. The chain has TRBV10-3 and TRBJ1-5, with TRBD1 matching over 9 bases. Losses at the gene ends were 5 bases for V and 6 bases for J; bases not matched to a gene: 11. Germline V gene sequence: CDR1 ENHRY, CDR2 SYGVKD. CDR3 length: 16 amino acids.

The CDR3 region is CASSEQGTYNEQFF. The CDR3 DNA reads as TGTGCCAGCAGTGAACAGGGGACCTACAATGAGCAGTTCTTC. The rearrangement uses TRBV25-1 and TRBJ2-1; tentatively, D is TRBD1 (6 bases). V shed 2 bases and J shed 2 bases, with 7 bases lying between them. This CDR3 spans 14 amino acids. Looked up from germline, CDR1 is MGHDK and CDR2 is SYGVNS.

The chain joins TRBV2 to TRBJ1-2; TRBD1 aligns across 7 bases. This CDR3 contains 15 residues. CDR1 and CDR2 (germline): SNHLY, FYNNEI. The J segment lost 3 bases and the V segment lost 6 bases, leaving 10 bases of the junction unmatched. Here the CDR3 DNA reads TGTGCCAGCAGGGAACAGGGGTTAAGGGACTATGGCTACACCTTC. This encodes CASREQGLRDYGYTF.

This chain links TRBV27 with TRBJ2-5, with D perhaps matching TRBD1 (5 bases). Deletions cut 4 bases from V and 5 bases from J, with 11 bases between. This CDR3 has 13 amino acids. Germline V CDR1 and CDR2: MNHEY, SMNVEV (reference sequence). This chain's CDR3 is CASSSDRTETQYF. The CDR3, as DNA: TGTGCCAGCAGTTCAGACAGAACTGAGACCCAGTACTTC.

This rearrangement joins TRBV7-3 to TRBJ1-1; 8 bases are a match to TRBD1. The length of the CDR3 is 16 residues. Germline CDR1 SGHTA, CDR2 FQGTGA. The J segment lost 3 bases and the V segment lost 3 bases, leaving 9 bases of the junction unmatched. CDR3: CASSFDRGKRYTEAFF. The CDR3 bases are TGTGCCAGCAGCTTTGACAGGGGCAAAAGGTACACTGAAGCTTTCTTT.

V and J are TRBV10-2 and TRBJ1-1; 7 bases map to TRBD1. The junction had 9 bases not matched to a gene; V was cut back by 2 bases and J by 6 bases. Germline V CDR1 and CDR2: WSHSY, SAAADI. CDR3 length: 15 amino acids. CDR3 sequence (DNA): TGCGCCAGCAGTGAGGTCGACAGGGCGAGCTCTGAAGCTTTCTTT. Its protein is CASSEVDRASSEAFF.

This clone was seen once. The CDR3 is CASCTSILQGIVDGYTF. CDR3 coding DNA: TGTGCCAGTTGCACCAGCATTTTACAGGGTATAGTCGATGGCTACACCTTC. The chain is built from TRBV19 and TRBJ1-2; possibly TRBD1 for D (6 bases). V was trimmed by 8 bases and J by 6 bases, leaving 28 bases between them. The CDR3 runs to 17 residues. The germline gives CDR1 LNHDA, CDR2 SQIVND (reference sequence).

This chain uses TRBV7-8 with TRBJ2-5, with 13 bases matching TRBD2. J was trimmed by 8 bases and V by 0 bases; bases with no gene match: 3. CDR3 length: 15 residues. Germline assignment: CDR1 SGHVS and CDR2 FQNEAQ. CDR3 amino acids: CASSLARTSGSTQYF. CDR3 in DNA: TGTGCCAGCAGCTTAGCACGGACTAGCGGGAGTACCCAGTACTTC.

Only a few counts were recorded for this clone. The chain carries TRBV28 and TRBJ2-1, with TRBD2 matching 8 bases. The V gene end was trimmed by 5 bases and the J gene end by 2 bases; junction bases not matched to a gene: 2. Germline loops: CDR1 MDHEN, CDR2 SYDVKM. This CDR3 spans 14 amino acids. The CDR3 loop is CASSKLAAYNEQFF. CDR3 in DNA: TGTGCCAGCAGTAAACTAGCGGCCTACAATGAGCAGTTCTTC.

V is TRBV2 and J is TRBJ1-2; TRBD1 might be the D (5 bases). CDR1 SNHLY and CDR2 FYNNEI come from the germline V gene. This CDR3 is built from 13 residues. V dropped 3 bases and J dropped 3 bases, with 8 bases sitting between them. In DNA, the CDR3 is TGTGCCAGCAGTGACAGGGCTTACTATGGCTACACCTTC. As protein: CASSDRAYYGYTF.

J is TRBJ2-2 and V is TRBV30, with TRBD1 matching over 8 bases. CDR1 is GTSNPN and CDR2 is SVGIG in the germline V gene (reference sequence). The CDR3 extends over 15 amino acids. V lost 0 bases to trimming and J lost 5 bases; unmatched junction nucleotides: 5. The CDR3 DNA is TGTGCCTGGAGTGTAGAGGACAGGGCGACCGGGGAGCTGTTTTTT. Protein: CAWSVEDRATGELFF.

This chain links TRBV27 with TRBJ1-1; no clear D gene. Between the trimmed V and J ends, which lost 4 bases and 8 bases, there was a span of 14 bases. This CDR3 has 13 amino acids. Germline lookup yields CDR1 MNHEY and CDR2 SMNVEV (reference sequence). The CDR3 spells CASSSRWAEEAFF. DNA of the CDR3: TGTGCCAGCAGTTCCCGTTGGGCTGAAGAAGCTTTCTTT.

V usage is TRBV6-1 and J usage is TRBJ2-7; 7 bases are a match to TRBD1. CDR3 length equals 13 residues. CDR1 and CDR2 (germline): MNHNS, SASEGT. Unmatched junction bases numbered 5, after V lost 3 bases and J lost 6 bases. In nucleotides, the CDR3 is TGTGCCAGCAGTGAGAGACAGGGCAGCGAGCAGTACTTC. It translates to CASSERQGSEQYF.

The gene calls are TRBV28 and TRBJ2-1; D may be TRBD2 (6 bases). Trimming left V 3 bases short and J 3 bases short, with 15 bases between. The CDR3 spans 16 residues. CDR1 MDHEN and CDR2 SYDVKM come from the germline V gene. CDR3 in amino acids: CASSFERGSGYNEQFF. The CDR3 coding sequence is TGTGCCAGCAGTTTTGAGAGGGGTAGCGGCTACAATGAGCAGTTCTTC.

The V gene is TRBV15, the J gene TRBJ2-2; the D gene is possibly TRBD1 (6 bases). This CDR3 is built from 16 residues. CDR1 is LNHNV and CDR2 is YYDKDF in the germline V gene (reference sequence). With 5 bases removed from V and 5 bases from J, the gap between germline ends came to 18 bases. Here the CDR3 DNA reads TGTGCCACCAGCCGTTACAGGGACCCGGGGACCGGGGAGCTGTTTTTT. The encoded protein is CATSRYRDPGTGELFF.

The chain carries TRBV19 and TRBJ2-2; maybe TRBD2 (6 bases). This CDR3 is built from 15 residues. Germline V gives CDR1 LNHDA, CDR2 SQIVND (reference sequence). The V end was cut by 4 bases, the J end by 5 bases, with 14 bases between. This CDR3 is CASSNLGGGTGELFF. CDR3 DNA sequence: TGTGCCAGTAGTAACCTCGGGGGAGGAACCGGGGAGCTGTTTTTT. The full variable domain, its missing parts supplied by reference TRBV19 and TRBJ2-2, is DGGITQSPKYLFRKEGQNVTLSCEQNLNHDAMYWYRQDPGQGLRLIYYSQIVNDFQKGDIAEGYSVSREKKESFPLTVTSAQKNPTAFYLCASSNLGGGTGELFFGEGSRLTVL.

V gene TRBV2 combines with J gene TRBJ1-1; no reliable D call. Germline V gene data show CDR1 as SNHLY and CDR2 as FYNNEI. This CDR3 comprises 12 residues. V gave up 7 bases and J gave up 3 bases, with 9 bases separating them. The CDR3 reads CASTPADTEAFF. The CDR3, as DNA: TGTGCCAGCACCCCGGCGGACACTGAAGCTTTCTTT.